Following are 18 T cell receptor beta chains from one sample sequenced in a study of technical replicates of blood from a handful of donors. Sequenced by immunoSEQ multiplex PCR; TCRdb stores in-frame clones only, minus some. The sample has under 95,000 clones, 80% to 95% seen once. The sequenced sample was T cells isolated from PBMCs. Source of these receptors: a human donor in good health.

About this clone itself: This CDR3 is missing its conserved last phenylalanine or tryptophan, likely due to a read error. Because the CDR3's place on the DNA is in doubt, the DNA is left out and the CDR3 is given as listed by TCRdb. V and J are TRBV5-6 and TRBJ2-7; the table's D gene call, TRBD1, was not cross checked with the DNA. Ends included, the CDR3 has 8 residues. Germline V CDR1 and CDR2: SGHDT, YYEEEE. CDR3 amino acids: CASSLFNL.

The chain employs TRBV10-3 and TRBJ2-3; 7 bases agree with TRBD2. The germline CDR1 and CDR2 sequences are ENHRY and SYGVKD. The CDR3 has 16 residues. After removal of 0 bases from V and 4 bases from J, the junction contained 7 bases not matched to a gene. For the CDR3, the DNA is TGTGCCATCAGTGAGTCGGGGGAGGGGAGTGCAGATACGCAGTATTTT. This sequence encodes CAISESGEGSADTQYF.

In nucleotides, the CDR3 is TGCGCCAGCAGCCCGGGACAGGTCGGCCCTGAAGCTTTCTTT. Protein: CASSPGQVGPEAFF. V is TRBV5-1 and J is TRBJ1-1, with 8 bases aligning to TRBD1. Germline assignment: CDR1 SGHRS and CDR2 YFSETQ. After removal of 4 bases from V and 6 bases from J, the junction contained 8 bases not matched to a gene. The CDR3 loop spans 14 amino acids. The whole variable domain, remainder taken from reference TRBV5-1 and TRBJ1-1, is KAGVTQTPRYLIKTRGQQVTLSCSPISGHRSVSWYQQTPGQGLQFLFEYFSETQRNKGNFPGRFSGRQFSNSRSEMNVSTLELGDSALYLCASSPGQVGPEAFFGQGTRLTVV.

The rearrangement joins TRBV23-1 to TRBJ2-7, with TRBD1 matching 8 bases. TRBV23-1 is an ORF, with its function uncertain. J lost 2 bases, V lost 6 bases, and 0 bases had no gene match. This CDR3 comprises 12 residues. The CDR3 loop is CASRTGAYEQYF. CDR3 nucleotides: TGCGCCAGCAGGACAGGGGCCTACGAGCAGTACTTC.

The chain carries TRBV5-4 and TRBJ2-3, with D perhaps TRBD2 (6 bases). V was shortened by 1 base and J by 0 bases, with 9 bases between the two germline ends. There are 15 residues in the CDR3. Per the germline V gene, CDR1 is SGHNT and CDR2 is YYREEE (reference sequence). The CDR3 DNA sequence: TGTGCCAGCAGCTTGATAGCGGCAAGCACAGATACGCAGTATTTT. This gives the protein CASSLIAASTDTQYF.

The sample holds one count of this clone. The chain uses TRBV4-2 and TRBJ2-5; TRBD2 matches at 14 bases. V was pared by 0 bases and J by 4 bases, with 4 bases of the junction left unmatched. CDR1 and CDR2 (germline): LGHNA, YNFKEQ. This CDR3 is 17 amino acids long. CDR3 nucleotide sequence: TGTGCCAGCAGCCAAGAAAATGGACTAGCGGGAGGAGAGACCCAGTACTTC. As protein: CASSQENGLAGGETQYF.

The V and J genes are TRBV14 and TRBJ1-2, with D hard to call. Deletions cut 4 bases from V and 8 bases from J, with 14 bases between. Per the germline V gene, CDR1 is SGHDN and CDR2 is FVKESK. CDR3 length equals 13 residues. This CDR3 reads CASSPASSIGYTF. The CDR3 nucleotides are TGTGCCAGCAGCCCCGCGAGCTCTATAGGCTACACCTTC.

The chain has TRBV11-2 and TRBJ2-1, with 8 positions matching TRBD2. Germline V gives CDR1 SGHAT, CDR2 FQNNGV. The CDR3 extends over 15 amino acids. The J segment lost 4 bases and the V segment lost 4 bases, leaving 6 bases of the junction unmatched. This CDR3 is CASSSIAGRYNEQFF. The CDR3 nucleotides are TGTGCCAGCAGCTCAATAGCGGGAAGGTACAATGAGCAGTTCTTC.

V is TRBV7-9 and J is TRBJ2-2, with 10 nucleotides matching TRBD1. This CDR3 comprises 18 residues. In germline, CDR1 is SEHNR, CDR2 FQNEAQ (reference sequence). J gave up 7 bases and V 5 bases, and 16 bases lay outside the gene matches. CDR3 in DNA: TGTGCCAGCAGCCCCCCCTTTGGGCGGGACAGGGGAGACGGGGAGCTGTTTTTT. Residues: CASSPPFGRDRGDGELFF.

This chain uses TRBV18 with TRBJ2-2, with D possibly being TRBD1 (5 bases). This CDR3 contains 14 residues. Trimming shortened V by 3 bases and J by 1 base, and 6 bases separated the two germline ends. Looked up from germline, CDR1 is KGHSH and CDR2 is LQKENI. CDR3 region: CASSPGQNTGELFF. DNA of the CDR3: TGTGCCAGCTCACCGGGGCAGAACACCGGGGAGCTGTTTTTT.

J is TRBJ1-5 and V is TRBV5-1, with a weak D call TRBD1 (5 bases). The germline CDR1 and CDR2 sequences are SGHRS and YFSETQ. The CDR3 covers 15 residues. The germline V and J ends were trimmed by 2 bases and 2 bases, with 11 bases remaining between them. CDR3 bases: TGCGCCAGCAGCTTAACTGGGGGGGGCAATCAGCCCCAGCATTTT. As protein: CASSLTGGGNQPQHF.

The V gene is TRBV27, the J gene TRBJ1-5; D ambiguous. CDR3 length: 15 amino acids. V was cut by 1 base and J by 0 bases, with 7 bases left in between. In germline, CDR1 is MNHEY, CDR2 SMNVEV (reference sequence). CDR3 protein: CASSLYGISNQPQHF. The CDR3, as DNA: TGTGCCAGCAGTTTATACGGGATTAGCAATCAGCCCCAGCATTTT.

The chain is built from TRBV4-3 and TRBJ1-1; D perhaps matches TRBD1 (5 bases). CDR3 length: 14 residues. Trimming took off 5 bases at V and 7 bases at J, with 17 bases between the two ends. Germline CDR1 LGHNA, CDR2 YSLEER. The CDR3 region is CASSSGNTNNEAFF. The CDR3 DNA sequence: TGCGCCAGCAGCTCAGGGAACACTAATAATGAAGCTTTCTTT.

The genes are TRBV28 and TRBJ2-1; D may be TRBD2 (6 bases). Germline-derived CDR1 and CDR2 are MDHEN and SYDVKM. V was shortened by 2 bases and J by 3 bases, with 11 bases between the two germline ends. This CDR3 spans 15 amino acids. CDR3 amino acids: CASSLGTRNYNEQFF. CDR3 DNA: TGTGCCAGCAGTTTAGGGACTCGAAACTACAATGAGCAGTTCTTC. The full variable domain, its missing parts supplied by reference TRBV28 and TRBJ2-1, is DVKVTQSSRYLVKRTGEKVFLECVQDMDHENMFWYRQDPGLGLRLIYFSYDVKMKEKGDIPEGYSVSREKKERFSLILESASTNQTSMYLCASSLGTRNYNEQFFGPGTRLTVL.

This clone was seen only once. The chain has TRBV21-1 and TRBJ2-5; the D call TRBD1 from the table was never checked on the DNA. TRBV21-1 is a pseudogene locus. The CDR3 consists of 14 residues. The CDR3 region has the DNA TGTGCCAGCAGCAAGATCCAGGAACAAGAGACCCAGTACTTC. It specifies CASSKIQEQETQYF.

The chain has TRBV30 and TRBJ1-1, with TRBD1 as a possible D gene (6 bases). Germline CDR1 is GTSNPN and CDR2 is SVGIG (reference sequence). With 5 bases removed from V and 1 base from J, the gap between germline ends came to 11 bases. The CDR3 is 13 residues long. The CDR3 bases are TGTGCCTGGGGCATAGGGGGGAACACTGAAGCTTTCTTT. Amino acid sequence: CAWGIGGNTEAFF.

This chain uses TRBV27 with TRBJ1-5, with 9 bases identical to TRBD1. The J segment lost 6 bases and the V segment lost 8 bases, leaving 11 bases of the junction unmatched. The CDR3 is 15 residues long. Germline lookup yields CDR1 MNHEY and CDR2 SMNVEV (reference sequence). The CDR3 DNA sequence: TGTGCCAGCCGACCTCGAACAGGGGGCGGTCAGCCCCAGCATTTT. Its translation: CASRPRTGGGQPQHF.

Here the CDR3 reads CASSLGSGDSGANVLTF. The CDR3 DNA sequence: TGTGCCAGCAGCTTAGGAAGCGGGGATTCTGGGGCCAACGTCCTGACTTTC. V and J are TRBV7-3 and TRBJ2-6, with 7 bases matching TRBD2. The CDR3 has 17 amino acids. CDR1 SGHTA and CDR2 FQGTGA come from the germline V gene. V trimming: 2 bases; J trimming: 1 base; junction bases outside the gene matches: 5.